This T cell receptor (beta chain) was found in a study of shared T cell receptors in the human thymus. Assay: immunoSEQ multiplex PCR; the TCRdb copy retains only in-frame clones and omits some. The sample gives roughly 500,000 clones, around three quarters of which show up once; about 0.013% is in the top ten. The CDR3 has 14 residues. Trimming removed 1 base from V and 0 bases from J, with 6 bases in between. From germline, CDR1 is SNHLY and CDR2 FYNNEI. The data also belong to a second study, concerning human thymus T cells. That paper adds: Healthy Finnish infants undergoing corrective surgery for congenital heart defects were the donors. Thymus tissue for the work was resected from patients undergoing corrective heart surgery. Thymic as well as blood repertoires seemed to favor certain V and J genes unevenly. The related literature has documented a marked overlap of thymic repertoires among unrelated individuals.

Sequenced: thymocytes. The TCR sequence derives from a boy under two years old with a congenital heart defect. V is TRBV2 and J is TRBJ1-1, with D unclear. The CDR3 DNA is TGTGCCAGCAGTGAAGTTCTGTTGAACACTGAAGCTTTCTTT. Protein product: CASSEVLLNTEAFF.